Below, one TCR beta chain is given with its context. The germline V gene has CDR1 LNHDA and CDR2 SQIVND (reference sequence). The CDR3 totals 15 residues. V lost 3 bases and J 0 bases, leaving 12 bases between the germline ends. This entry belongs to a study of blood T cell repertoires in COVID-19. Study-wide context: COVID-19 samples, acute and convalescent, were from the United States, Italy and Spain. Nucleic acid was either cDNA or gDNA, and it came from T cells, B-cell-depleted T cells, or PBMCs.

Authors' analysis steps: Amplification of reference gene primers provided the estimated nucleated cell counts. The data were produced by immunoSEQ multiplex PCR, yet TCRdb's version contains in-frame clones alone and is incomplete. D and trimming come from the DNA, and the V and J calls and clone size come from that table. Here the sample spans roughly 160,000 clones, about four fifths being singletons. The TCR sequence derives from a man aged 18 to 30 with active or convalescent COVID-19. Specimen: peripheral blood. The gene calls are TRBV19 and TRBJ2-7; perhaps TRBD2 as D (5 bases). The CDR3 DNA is TGTGCCAGTAGTATCCACAAAGGGAGCTCCTACGAGCAGTACTTC. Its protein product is CASSIHKGSSYEQYF.